These 10 T cell receptor beta chains were all obtained from the same sample, sequenced in a study of T cells in Graves' hyperthyroidism and ophthalmopathy. Amplification of TCR beta CDR3 regions used RNA as the template. First-round RT-PCR with HTBI primers amplified the TCR CDR3 region. One entry per CDR3 protein, called by TCRdb with MiXCR from the multiplex PCR reads. The data hold about 500,000 distinct CDR3 sequences, with about 16% observed a single time. Material for sequencing was blood. The receptors derive from a woman in her twenties or thirties with Graves' ophthalmopathy.

CDR3 coding DNA: TGCGCCAGCAGTGAGAGGGAGAGGAGGACGCAGTATTTT. Translation: CASSERERRTQYF. V and J are TRBV10-1 and TRBJ2-3, with D possibly being TRBD2 (5 bases). The CDR3 spans 13 residues. The germline V gene has CDR1 WNHNN and CDR2 SYGVQD (reference sequence). The V and J ends lost 2 bases and 9 bases respectively, with 12 bases between them.

By its share, this clonotype is medium-sized. The chain has TRBV4-3 and TRBJ2-5; D is uncertain. The germline V gene has CDR1 LGHNA and CDR2 YSLEER. The V gene lost 0 bases and the J gene lost 5 bases, with 16 bases spanning the gap. The CDR3 has 16 amino acids. The CDR3 loop is CASSQDLPRPWETQYF. CDR3 nucleotides: TGCGCCAGCAGCCAAGATCTCCCACGCCCGTGGGAGACCCAGTACTTC.

This clonotype was detected ten times or more. The chain joins TRBV20-1 to TRBJ2-7; TRBD2 aligns across 9 bases. CDR3 length equals 15 residues. Germline-derived CDR1 and CDR2 are DFQATT and SNEGSKA (reference sequence). J lost 0 bases, V lost 6 bases, and 9 bases had no gene match. The CDR3 spells CSASKAGGRSYEQYF. The CDR3 coding sequence is TGCAGTGCGTCTAAAGCGGGAGGCCGCTCCTACGAGCAGTACTTC.

The rearrangement links TRBV7-6 to TRBJ2-1; D is perhaps TRBD1 (5 bases). V was clipped by 5 bases and J by 10 bases, with 12 bases between them. CDR3 length: 12 amino acids. Per the germline V gene, CDR1 is SGHVS and CDR2 is FNYEAQ. This CDR3 is CASSPGHTEQFF. The CDR3 DNA is TGTGCCAGCAGCCCAGGACACACGGAGCAGTTCTTC.

About this clonotype itself: A much larger clone lies a single base off, so this may be a read error. The J gene is TRBJ2-7, the V gene TRBV5-1; no firm D call. In germline, CDR1 is SGHRS, CDR2 YFSETQ. The CDR3 runs to 14 residues. The chain's CDR3 is CASSSQTASYKQYF. The CDR3 nucleotides are TGCGCCAGCAGCTCACAGACGGCATCCTACAAGCAGTACTTC.

The chain carries TRBV20-1 and TRBJ2-7; tentative D call: TRBD1 (6 bases). Germline CDR1 is DFQATT and CDR2 is SNEGSKA (reference sequence). Trimming stripped 3 bases from V and 6 bases from J, with 12 bases between. CDR3 length: 12 residues. CDR3 region: CSARRDILEQYF. The CDR3 DNA reads as TGCAGTGCTAGGAGGGACATCCTCGAGCAGTACTTC.

This clonotype was counted many times. The V and J genes are TRBV6-1 and TRBJ2-2; 13 positions agree with TRBD2. CDR1 and CDR2 (germline): MNHNS, SASEGT. J gave up 6 bases and V 0 bases, and 4 bases lay outside the gene matches. The CDR3 has 17 amino acids. CDR3 residues: CASSEAGLAGVAGELFF. The CDR3, as DNA: TGTGCCAGCAGTGAAGCAGGACTAGCGGGAGTAGCCGGGGAGCTGTTTTTT.

This clonotype has ten or more counts. The V gene is TRBV6-1, the J gene TRBJ2-7, with 9 bases lining up with TRBD1. This CDR3 region has 14 residues. V shed 6 bases, J shed 0 bases, and the junction held 3 bases outside the gene matches. Per the germline V gene, CDR1 is MNHNS and CDR2 is SASEGT. The CDR3, as DNA: TGTGCCAGCAGGGGGACAGGGAGCTCCTACGAGCAGTACTTC. This sequence encodes CASRGTGSSYEQYF.

In this sample, this clonotype turned up many times. The V call is TRBV5-1, the J call TRBJ1-5, with a weak D call TRBD1 (5 bases). This CDR3 is 13 amino acids long. V was cut by 5 bases and J by 5 bases, with 11 bases left in between. The V gene's germline CDR1 is SGHRS and CDR2 YFSETQ. In DNA, the CDR3 is TGCGCCAGCAGTGGGGGAGTGGATCAGCCCCAGCATTTT. This translates into CASSGGVDQPQHF.

The gene calls are TRBV3-1 and TRBJ2-1; D is unclear. This CDR3 comprises 15 residues. Germline CDR1 LGHDT, CDR2 YNNKEL (reference sequence). V was shortened by 1 base and J by 2 bases, with 9 bases between the two germline ends. The CDR3 loop is CASSQGSEAYNEQFF. DNA of the CDR3: TGTGCCAGCAGCCAAGGTTCCGAGGCCTACAATGAGCAGTTCTTC.